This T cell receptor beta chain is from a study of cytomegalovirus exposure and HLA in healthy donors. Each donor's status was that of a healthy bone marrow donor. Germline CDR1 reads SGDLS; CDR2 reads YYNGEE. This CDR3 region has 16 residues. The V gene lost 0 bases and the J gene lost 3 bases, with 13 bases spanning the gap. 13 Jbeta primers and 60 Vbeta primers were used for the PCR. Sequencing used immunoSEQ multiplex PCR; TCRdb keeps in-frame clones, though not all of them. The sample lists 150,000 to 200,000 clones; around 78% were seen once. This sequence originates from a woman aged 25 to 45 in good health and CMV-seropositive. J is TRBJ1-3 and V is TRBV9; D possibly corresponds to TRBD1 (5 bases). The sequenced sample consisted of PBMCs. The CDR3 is CASSVGVGGDGNTIYF. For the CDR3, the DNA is TGTGCCAGCAGCGTAGGGGTCGGGGGAGATGGAAACACCATATATTTT.